Described below is a single T cell receptor beta chain sequence and its context. Its antigen is undetermined. The donors were healthy bone marrow donors. The PCR contained 60 Vbeta and 13 Jbeta primers. Profiling relied on immunoSEQ multiplex PCR, and the TCRdb table lists in-frame clones only, not all of them. The table shows about 120,000 clones, with around three quarters occurring only once. This record comes from a study of cytomegalovirus exposure and HLA in healthy donors. Study-wide results and limits: Fewer N-insertions (relative to the approximately 700-donor mean) were reportedly seen in an Asian-associated ancestry cluster in a later analysis.

In germline, CDR1 is LNHDA, CDR2 SQIVND (reference sequence). The ends lost 7 bases at V and 4 bases at J; junction bases unmatched: 2. This CDR3 has 14 residues. The origin of this receptor is a woman aged 40-49 years in good health and CMV-seronegative. Sequencing used PBMCs. The chain is built from TRBV19 and TRBJ2-1; 12 nucleotides match TRBD2. The CDR3 loop is CASTSGRDYNEQFF. Here the CDR3 DNA reads TGTGCCAGTACTAGCGGGAGGGATTACAATGAGCAGTTCTTC. Filled out from reference TRBV19 and TRBJ2-1, the complete variable domain reads DGGITQSPKYLFRKEGQNVTLSCEQNLNHDAMYWYRQDPGQGLRLIYYSQIVNDFQKGDIAEGYSVSREKKESFPLTVTSAQKNPTAFYLCASTSGRDYNEQFFGPGTRLTVL.